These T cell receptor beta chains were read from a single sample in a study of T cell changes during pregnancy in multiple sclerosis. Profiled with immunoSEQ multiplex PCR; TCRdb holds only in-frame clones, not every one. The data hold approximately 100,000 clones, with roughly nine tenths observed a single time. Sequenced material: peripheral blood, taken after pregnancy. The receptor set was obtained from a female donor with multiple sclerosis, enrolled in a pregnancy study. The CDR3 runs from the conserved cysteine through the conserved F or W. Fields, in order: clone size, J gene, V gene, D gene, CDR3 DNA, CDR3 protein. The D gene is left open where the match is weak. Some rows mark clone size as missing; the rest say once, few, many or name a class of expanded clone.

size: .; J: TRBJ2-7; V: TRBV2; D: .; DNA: TGTGCCAGCAAGCAGCAGTACTTC; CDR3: CASKQQYF
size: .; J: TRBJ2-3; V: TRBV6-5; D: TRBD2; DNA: TGTGCCAGCAGACCGGGGGGGCAAGATACGCAGTATTTT; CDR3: CASRPGGQDTQYF
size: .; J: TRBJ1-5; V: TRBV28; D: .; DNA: TGTGCCAGCACTTATAGCAATCAGCCCCAGCATTTT; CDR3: CASTYSNQPQHF
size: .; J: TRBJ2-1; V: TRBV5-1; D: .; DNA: TGCGCCAGCAACCCCTATATTGGTCAGCGGAGCTCCTACAATGAGCAGTTCTTC; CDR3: CASNPYIGQRSSYNEQFF
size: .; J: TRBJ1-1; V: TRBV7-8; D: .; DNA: TGTGCCAGCAGCTTAGGAGGGGGCACTGAAGCTTTCTTT; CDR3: CASSLGGGTEAFF
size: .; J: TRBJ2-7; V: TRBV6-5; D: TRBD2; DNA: TGTGCCAGCAGTCCCCGACTAGCAGAGATCTACGAGCAGTACTTC; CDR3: CASSPRLAEIYEQYF
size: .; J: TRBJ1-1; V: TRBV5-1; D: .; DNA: TGCGCCAGCAGCTTTACCGATGGCACAGGCACTGAAGCTTTCTTT; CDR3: CASSFTDGTGTEAFF
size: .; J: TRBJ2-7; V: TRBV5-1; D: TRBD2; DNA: TGCGCCAGCAGCTTGGAGCGGGGAGGATACGAGCAGTACTTC; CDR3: CASSLERGGYEQYF
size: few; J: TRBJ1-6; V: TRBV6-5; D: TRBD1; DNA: TGTGCCAGCAGTAACAGGGGAAGAAATTCACCCCTCCACTTT; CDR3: CASSNRGRNSPLHF
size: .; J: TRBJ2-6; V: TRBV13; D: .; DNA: TGTGCCAGCAGCTTACTAGTGACTGGGGCCAACGTCCTGACTTTC; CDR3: CASSLLVTGANVLTF
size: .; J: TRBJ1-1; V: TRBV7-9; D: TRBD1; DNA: TGTGCCAGCAGCTGGGGGACGACAGGGGAAGAAGCTTTCTTT; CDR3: CASSWGTTGEEAFF
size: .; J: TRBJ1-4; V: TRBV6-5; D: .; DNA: TGTGCCAGCAGTTACTCGGTCAGATCTAATGAAAAACTGTTTTTT; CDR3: CASSYSVRSNEKLFF
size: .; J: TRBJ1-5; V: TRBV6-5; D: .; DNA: TGTGCCAGCAAAACCCGGGAGTATAGCAATCAGCCCCAGCATTTT; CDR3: CASKTREYSNQPQHF
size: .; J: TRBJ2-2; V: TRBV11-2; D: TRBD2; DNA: TGTGCCAGCAGCTTAGGCCGGGGGGGGCAATGGGGGGAGCTGTTTTTT; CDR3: CASSLGRGGQWGELFF
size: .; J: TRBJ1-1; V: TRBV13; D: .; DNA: TGTGCCAGCAGCTTAGGGAGGGTCAGGTCTTACACTGAAGCTTTCTTT; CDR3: CASSLGRVRSYTEAFF
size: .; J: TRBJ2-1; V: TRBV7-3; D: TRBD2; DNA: TGTGCCAGCAGCCCCGCGCGGGGGGGGTTTGATGAGCAGTTCTTC; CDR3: CASSPARGGFDEQFF
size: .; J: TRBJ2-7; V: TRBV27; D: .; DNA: TGTGCCAGCAGTTTCGAGGGAAGTGAGCAGTACTTC; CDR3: CASSFEGSEQYF
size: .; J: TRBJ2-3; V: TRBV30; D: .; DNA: TGTGCCTGGAAACAGGGAGCAGATACGCAGTATTTT; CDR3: CAWKQGADTQYF
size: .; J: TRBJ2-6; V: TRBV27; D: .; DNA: TGTGCCAGCAGTCCCCTAGGGGGCTCTGGGGCCAACGTCCTGACTTTC; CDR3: CASSPLGGSGANVLTF
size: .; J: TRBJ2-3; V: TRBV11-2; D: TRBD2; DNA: TGTGCCAGCAGCTTACGATCCCGGACTAGCTGGACAGATACGCAGTATTTT; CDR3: CASSLRSRTSWTDTQYF
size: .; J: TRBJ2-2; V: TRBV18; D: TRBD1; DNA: TGTGCCAGCTCACCCCGGACAGGGGTCGGGGAGCTGTTTTTT; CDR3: CASSPRTGVGELFF
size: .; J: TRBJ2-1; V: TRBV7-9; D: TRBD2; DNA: TGTGCCAGCAGCCTGCGGCTAGCGGGGAACCCCTACAATGAGCAGTTCTTC; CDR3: CASSLRLAGNPYNEQFF
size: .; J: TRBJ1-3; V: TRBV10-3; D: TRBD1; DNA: TGTGCCATCAGAACAGGGGCCCGACCATCTGGAAACACCATATATTTT; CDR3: CAIRTGARPSGNTIYF
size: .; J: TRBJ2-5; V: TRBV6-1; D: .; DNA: TGTGCCAGCAGTGATTTCGCAGGGGCGGAGACCCAGTACTTC; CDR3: CASSDFAGAETQYF
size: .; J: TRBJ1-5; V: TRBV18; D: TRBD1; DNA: TGTGCCAGCTCACCCGGACAGGGACCTAGCAATCAGCCCCAGCATTTT; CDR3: CASSPGQGPSNQPQHF
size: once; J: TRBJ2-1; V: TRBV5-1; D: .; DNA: TGCGCCAGCAGCTCCACAAACACTAGAGCGGAGCAGTTCTTC; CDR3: CASSSTNTRAEQFF
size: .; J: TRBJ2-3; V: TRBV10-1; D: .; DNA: TGCGCCAGCAGTGACAGGGGTAATATTATCACAGATACGCAGTATTTT; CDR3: CASSDRGNIITDTQYF
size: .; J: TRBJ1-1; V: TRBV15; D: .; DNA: TGTGCCACCAGCAGGGTAGACAGAAATACTGAAGCTTTCTTT; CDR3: CATSRVDRNTEAFF
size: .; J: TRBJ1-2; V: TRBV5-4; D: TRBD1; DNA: TGTGCCAGCAGCATAGGGAGGGACAGGGGTCGAGGCTACACCTTC; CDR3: CASSIGRDRGRGYTF
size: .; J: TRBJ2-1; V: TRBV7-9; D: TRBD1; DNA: TGTGCCAGCAGCTCCACCACCGGACAGGTAGTTTACAATGAGCAGTTCTTC; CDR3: CASSSTTGQVVYNEQFF
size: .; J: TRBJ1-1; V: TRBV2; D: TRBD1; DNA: TGTGCCAGCAGTGAATTTCTCGGACAGGTCTATGCTGAAGCTTTCTTT; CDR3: CASSEFLGQVYAEAFF
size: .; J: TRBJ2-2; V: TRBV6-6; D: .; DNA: TGTGCCAGCAGTTACTCGGAGGAAGCCGGGGAGCTGTTTTTT; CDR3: CASSYSEEAGELFF
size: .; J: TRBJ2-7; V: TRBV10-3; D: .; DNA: TGTGCCATCAGGGCTGGGATGGGGCGCGAGGTCGAGCAGTACTTC; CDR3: CAIRAGMGREVEQYF
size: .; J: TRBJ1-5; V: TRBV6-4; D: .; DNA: TGTGCCAGCAGTGAGGGCCGAGCAGGGTGGGGCAATCAGCCCCAGCATTTT; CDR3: CASSEGRAGWGNQPQHF
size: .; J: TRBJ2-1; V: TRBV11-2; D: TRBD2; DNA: TGTGCCAGCAGCTTAAGGCTAGCGGTGACACCCTACAATGAGCAGTTCTTC; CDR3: CASSLRLAVTPYNEQFF
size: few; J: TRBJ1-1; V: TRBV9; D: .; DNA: TGTGCCAGCAGCGTATCCAGGGAAGAGAACACTGAAGCTTTCTTT; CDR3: CASSVSREENTEAFF
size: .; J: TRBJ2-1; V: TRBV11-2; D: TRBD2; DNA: TGTGCCAGCAGTCCACGACTAGCGGGGAGATCCTACAATGAGCAGTTCTTC; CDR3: CASSPRLAGRSYNEQFF
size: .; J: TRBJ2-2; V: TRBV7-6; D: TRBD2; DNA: TGTGCCAGCAGCCGGCGGACTAGCGGTACCGGGGAGCTGTTTTTT; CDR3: CASSRRTSGTGELFF
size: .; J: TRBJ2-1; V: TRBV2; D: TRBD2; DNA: TGTGCCAGCGCTAGCGGGGGGGCCCCCTACAATGAGCAGTTCTTC; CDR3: CASASGGAPYNEQFF
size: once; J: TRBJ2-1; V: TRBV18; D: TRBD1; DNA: TGTGCCAGCTCACCACTTTCAGGGACAGGGAATCAAGAGCAGTTCTTC; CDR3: CASSPLSGTGNQEQFF